This T cell receptor (beta chain) emerged from a study of beta chain features in type 1 diabetes. General study points: People with Type 1 diabetes carried modestly yet significantly shorter TCRB CDR3s in all four CD4+ subsets. Diminished insertions and augmented deletions at VDJ junctions characterized type 1 diabetes patients.

Investigators reverse transcribed all isolated RNA, so they sequenced expressed TCRB transcripts. The table came from immunoSEQ multiplex PCR; TCRdb's copy has only in-frame clones and leaves some out. The table lists more than 250,000 clones, 14% of them singletons. In this sample, this clone turned up a few times. Its target is unknown. The CDR3 has 14 residues. The V gene end was trimmed by 0 bases and the J gene end by 6 bases; junction bases not matched to a gene: 3. This clonotype was sampled from a man younger than 40 with type 1 diabetes. The chain couples TRBV23-1 to TRBJ1-2, with 8 bases aligning to TRBD1. TRBV23-1 is classed as an ORF, of uncertain function. The sequenced material came from naive CD4+ T cells from blood. CDR3: CASSQSTGGNGYTF. The CDR3, as DNA: TGCGCCAGCAGTCAATCAACAGGGGGTAATGGCTACACCTTC.